This TCR beta chain was sequenced in a study of regulatory and conventional T cells in RAG deficiency. Study conclusions and caveats: In Omenn syndrome, sorted "Tregs" may be peripherally activated cells. Control T-cell subsets had markedly higher Shannon entropy and lower Simpson indices than RAG-deficient patients. Omenn patients showed >75% Treg-Tconv overlap and shorter CDR3 lengths.

This clone has a single count. The antigen is undetermined. Germline CDR1 and CDR2: SEHNR and FQNEAQ (reference sequence). Unmatched junction bases numbered 5, after V lost 6 bases and J lost 4 bases. This CDR3 spans 14 amino acids. Profiled with immunoSEQ multiplex PCR; TCRdb holds only in-frame clones, not every one. This sample yields fewer than 35,000 clones, of which around nine tenths are seen a single time; around 13% belongs to the top ten. These data also formed part of another study, on regulatory T cells. From that paper: The PCR used 52 TRBV and 13 TRBJ primers. Regulatory T cells showed the strongest V-J pair restriction and V/J gene skewing among patient repertoires.

This TCR was sampled from a human donor in good health. Sequenced sample: CD8+ T cells sorted from blood. The chain joins TRBV7-9 to TRBJ2-4, with 8 bases lining up with TRBD2. The CDR3 here is CASRGTGGKNIQYF. CDR3 DNA: TGTGCCAGCAGAGGGACGGGAGGGAAAAACATTCAGTACTTC.